These 5 T cell receptor beta chains originate from one sample sequenced in a study of technical replicates of blood from a few donors. Sequenced by immunoSEQ multiplex PCR; TCRdb stores in-frame clones only, minus some. The data contain around 80,000 clones, around 91% of them singletons. Source material: T cells isolated from PBMCs. The receptors derive from a human donor in good health.

This clone was seen once. This sequence joins TRBV30 and TRBJ1-5; maybe TRBD1 (5 bases). The germline V gene encodes CDR1 GTSNPN and CDR2 SVGIG (reference sequence). CDR3 length: 13 residues. V lost 0 bases and J 7 bases, leaving 10 bases between the germline ends. In DNA, the CDR3 is TGTGCCTGGAGTGTACAAGGGGCCCAGCCCCAGCATTTT. As protein: CAWSVQGAQPQHF.

The chain uses TRBV27 and TRBJ2-1; D perhaps matches TRBD1 (6 bases). Germline V CDR1 and CDR2: MNHEY, SMNVEV (reference sequence). Trimming shortened V by 6 bases and J by 0 bases, and 12 bases separated the two germline ends. CDR3 size: 15 residues. The CDR3 nucleotides read TGTGCCAGCAGCCCCGAACAGGGCTCCTACAATGAGCAGTTCTTC. Its protein product is CASSPEQGSYNEQFF.

The rearrangement uses TRBV10-3 and TRBJ2-7, with D uncertain. The CDR3 runs 11 residues. Germline V CDR1 and CDR2: ENHRY, SYGVKD. The V end was cut by 6 bases, the J end by 3 bases, with 6 bases between. The CDR3 loop reads CAIRNYYEQYF. As DNA, the CDR3 is TGTGCCATCAGAAATTACTACGAGCAGTACTTC.

V is TRBV10-3 and J is TRBJ2-1; tentative D call: TRBD2 (6 bases). With 8 bases removed from V and 6 bases from J, the gap between germline ends came to 8 bases. Germline V gene data show CDR1 as ENHRY and CDR2 as SYGVKD. CDR3 length: 11 amino acids. CDR3 protein: CAIHGGNEQFF. The DNA for the CDR3 is TGTGCCATCCACGGGGGCAATGAGCAGTTCTTC.

The chain links TRBV4-2 to TRBJ1-1; tentative D call: TRBD1 (6 bases). V was trimmed by 0 bases and J by 1 base, leaving 9 bases between them. CDR1 is LGHNA, CDR2 YNFKEQ, per germline. The CDR3 has 15 amino acids. The CDR3 loop reads CASSQDKQGNTEAFF. For the CDR3, the DNA is TGTGCCAGCAGCCAAGATAAACAGGGGAACACTGAAGCTTTCTTT.